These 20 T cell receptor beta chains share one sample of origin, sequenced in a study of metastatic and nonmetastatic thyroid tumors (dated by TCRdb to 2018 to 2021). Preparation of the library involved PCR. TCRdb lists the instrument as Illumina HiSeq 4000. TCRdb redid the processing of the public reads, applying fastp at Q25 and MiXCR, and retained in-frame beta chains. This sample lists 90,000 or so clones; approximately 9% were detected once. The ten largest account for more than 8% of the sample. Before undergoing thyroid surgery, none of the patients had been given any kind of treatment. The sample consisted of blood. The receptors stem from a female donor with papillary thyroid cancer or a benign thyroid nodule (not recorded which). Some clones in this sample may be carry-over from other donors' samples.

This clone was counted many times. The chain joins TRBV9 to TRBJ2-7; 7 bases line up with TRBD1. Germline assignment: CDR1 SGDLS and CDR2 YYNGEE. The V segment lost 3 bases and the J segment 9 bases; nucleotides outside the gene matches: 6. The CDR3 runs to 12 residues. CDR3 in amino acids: CASSGQRTGQYF. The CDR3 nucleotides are TGTGCCAGCAGCGGACAAAGGACAGGGCAGTACTTC. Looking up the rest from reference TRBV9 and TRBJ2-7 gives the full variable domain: DSGVTQTPKHLITATGQRVTLRCSPRSGDLSVYWYQQSLDQGLQFLIQYYNGEERAKGNILERFSAQQFPDLHSELNLSSLELGDSALYFCASSGQRTGQYFGPGTRLTVT.

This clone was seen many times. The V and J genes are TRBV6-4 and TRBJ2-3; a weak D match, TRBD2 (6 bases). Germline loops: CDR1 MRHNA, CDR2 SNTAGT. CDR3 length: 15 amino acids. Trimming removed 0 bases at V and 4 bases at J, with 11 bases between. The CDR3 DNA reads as TGTGCCAGCAGTGACTCGGGGGGATCTGCAGATACGCAGTATTTT. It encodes CASSDSGGSADTQYF.

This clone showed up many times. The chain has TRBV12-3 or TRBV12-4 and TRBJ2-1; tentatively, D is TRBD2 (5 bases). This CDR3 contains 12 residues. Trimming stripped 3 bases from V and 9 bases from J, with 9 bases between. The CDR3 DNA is TGTGCCAGCAGTTTTAGGCGGGTTGAGCAGTTCTTC. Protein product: CASSFRRVEQFF.

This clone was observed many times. CDR3 DNA sequence: TGTGCCAGCAGCTTTGATAGTTCTGGAAACACCATATATTTT. Its translation: CASSFDSSGNTIYF. The chain couples TRBV9 to TRBJ1-3; no definite D call. Trimming removed 4 bases from V and 1 base from J, with 9 bases in between. Looked up from germline, CDR1 is SGDLS and CDR2 is YYNGEE. This CDR3 is 14 amino acids long. Full variable domain (outside the CDR3, taken from reference TRBV9 and TRBJ1-3): DSGVTQTPKHLITATGQRVTLRCSPRSGDLSVYWYQQSLDQGLQFLIQYYNGEERAKGNILERFSAQQFPDLHSELNLSSLELGDSALYFCASSFDSSGNTIYFGEGSWLTVV.

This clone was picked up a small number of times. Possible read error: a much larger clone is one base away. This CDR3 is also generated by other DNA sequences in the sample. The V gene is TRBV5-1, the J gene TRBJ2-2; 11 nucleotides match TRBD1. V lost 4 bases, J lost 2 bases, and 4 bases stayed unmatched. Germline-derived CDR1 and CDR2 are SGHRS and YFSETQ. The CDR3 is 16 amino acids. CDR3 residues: CASSLGQGANTGELFF. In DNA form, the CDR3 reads TGCGCCAGCAGCCTAGGACAGGGGGCCAACACCGGGGAGCTGTTTTTT. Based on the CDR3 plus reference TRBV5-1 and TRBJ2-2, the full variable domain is KAGVTQTPRYLIKTRGQQVTLSCSPISGHRSVSWYQQTPGQGLQFLFEYFSETQRNKGNFPGRFSGRQFSNSRSEMNVSTLELGDSALYLCASSLGQGANTGELFFGEGSRLTVL.

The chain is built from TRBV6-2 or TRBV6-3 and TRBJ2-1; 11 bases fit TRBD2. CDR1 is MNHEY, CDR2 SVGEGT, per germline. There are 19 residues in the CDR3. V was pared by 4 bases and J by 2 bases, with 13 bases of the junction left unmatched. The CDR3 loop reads CASSSQGLAGLGTYNEQFF. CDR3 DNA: TGTGCCAGCAGTTCTCAAGGACTAGCGGGCCTGGGGACCTACAATGAGCAGTTCTTC.

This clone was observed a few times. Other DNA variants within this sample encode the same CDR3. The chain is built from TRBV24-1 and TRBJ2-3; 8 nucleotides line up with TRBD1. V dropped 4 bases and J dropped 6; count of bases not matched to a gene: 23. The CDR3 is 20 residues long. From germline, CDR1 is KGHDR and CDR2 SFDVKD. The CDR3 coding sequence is TGTGCCACCAGTGAGATCAGGGGGCAGTGGGCGCAACCACTCACGGATACGCAGTATTTT. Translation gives CATSEIRGQWAQPLTDTQYF.

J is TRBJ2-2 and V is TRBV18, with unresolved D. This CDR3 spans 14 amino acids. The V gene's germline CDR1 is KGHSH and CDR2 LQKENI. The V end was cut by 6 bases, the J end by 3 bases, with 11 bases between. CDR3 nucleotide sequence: TGTGCCAGCTCGCCCGGACGAGACACCGGGGAGCTGTTTTTT. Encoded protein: CASSPGRDTGELFF.

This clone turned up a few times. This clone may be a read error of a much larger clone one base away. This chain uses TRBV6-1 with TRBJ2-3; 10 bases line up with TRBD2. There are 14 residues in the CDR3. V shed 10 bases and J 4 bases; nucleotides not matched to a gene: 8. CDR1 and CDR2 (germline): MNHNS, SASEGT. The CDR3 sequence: CATTPGTSADTQYF. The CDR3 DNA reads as TGTGCCACGACCCCCGGGACTAGCGCAGATACGCAGTATTTT.

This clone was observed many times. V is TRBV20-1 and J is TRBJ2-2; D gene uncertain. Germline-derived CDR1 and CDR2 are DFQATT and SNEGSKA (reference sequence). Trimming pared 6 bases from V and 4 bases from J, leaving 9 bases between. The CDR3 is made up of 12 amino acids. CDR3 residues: CSAPSGTGELFF. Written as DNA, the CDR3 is TGCAGTGCACCCTCAGGCACCGGGGAGCTGTTTTTT.

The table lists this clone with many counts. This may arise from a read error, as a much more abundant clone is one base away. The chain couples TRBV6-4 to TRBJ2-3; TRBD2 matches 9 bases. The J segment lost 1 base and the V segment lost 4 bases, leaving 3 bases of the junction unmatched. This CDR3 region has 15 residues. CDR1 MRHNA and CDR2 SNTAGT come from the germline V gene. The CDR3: CASSGSSGGTDTQYF. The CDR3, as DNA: TGTGCCAGCAGTGGGTCTAGCGGGGGCACAGATACGCAGTATTTT.

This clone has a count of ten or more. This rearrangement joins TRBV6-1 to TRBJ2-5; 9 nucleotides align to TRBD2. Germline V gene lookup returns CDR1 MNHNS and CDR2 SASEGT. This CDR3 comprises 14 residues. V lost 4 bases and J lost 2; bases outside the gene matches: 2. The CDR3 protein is CASSAAGGQETQYF. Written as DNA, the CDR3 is TGTGCCAGCAGTGCCGCGGGGGGGCAAGAGACCCAGTACTTC.

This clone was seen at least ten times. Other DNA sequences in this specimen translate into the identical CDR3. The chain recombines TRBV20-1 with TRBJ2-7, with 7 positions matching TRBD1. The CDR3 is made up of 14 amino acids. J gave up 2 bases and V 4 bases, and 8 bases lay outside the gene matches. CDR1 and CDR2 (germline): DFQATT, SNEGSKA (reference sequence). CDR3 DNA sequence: TGCAGTGCTATGACAGGGCTTGGCGCCTACGAGCAGTACTTC. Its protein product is CSAMTGLGAYEQYF.

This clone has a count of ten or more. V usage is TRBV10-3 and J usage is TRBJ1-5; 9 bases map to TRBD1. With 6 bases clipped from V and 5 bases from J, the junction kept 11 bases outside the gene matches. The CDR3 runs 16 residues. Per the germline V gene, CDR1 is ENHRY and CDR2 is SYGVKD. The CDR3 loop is CAISNRGPEGHQPQHF. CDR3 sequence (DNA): TGTGCCATCAGCAACAGGGGGCCGGAGGGGCATCAGCCCCAGCATTTT.

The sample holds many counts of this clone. CDR3 residues: CASSLYGRDEQFF. The CDR3 DNA reads as TGTGCCAGCAGCTTATATGGGAGGGATGAGCAGTTCTTC. The rearrangement links TRBV7-7 to TRBJ2-1, with 7 positions matching TRBD2. This CDR3 region has 13 residues. The J segment lost 8 bases and the V segment lost 2 bases, leaving 3 bases of the junction unmatched. Germline V gene sequence: CDR1 SSHAT, CDR2 FNYEAQ (reference sequence).

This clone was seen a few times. CDR3 nucleotides: TGTGCCAGCAGGGGGGCCGGGACTAGCGGGGGGAGCGAGCAGTACTTC. It translates to CASRGAGTSGGSEQYF. This chain links TRBV6-1 with TRBJ2-7; 15 bases are a match to TRBD2. CDR1 and CDR2 (germline): MNHNS, SASEGT. This CDR3 is built from 16 residues. Trimming removed 6 bases from V and 6 bases from J; junction bases left unmatched: 9.

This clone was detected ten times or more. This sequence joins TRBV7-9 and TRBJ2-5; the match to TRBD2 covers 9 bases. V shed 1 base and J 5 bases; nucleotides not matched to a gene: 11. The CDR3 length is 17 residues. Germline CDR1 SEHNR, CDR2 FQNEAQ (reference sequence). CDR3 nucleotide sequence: TGTGCCAGCAGCTTAGGTGTGGCGGGGGGGCTGAGCGAGACCCAGTACTTC. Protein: CASSLGVAGGLSETQYF.

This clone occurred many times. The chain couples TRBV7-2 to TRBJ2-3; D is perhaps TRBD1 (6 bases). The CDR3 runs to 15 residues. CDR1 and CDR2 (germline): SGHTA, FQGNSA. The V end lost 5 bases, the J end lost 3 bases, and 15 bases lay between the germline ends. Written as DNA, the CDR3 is TGTGCCAGCAGCCCCCCAGGGGATGATACAGATACGCAGTATTTT. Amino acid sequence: CASSPPGDDTDTQYF. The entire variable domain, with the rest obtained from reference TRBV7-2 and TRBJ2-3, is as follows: GAGVSQSPSNKVTEKGKDVELRCDPISGHTALYWYRQSLGQGLEFLIYFQGNSAPDKSGLPSDRFSAERTGGSVSTLTIQRTQQEDSAVYLCASSPPGDDTDTQYFGPGTRLTVL.

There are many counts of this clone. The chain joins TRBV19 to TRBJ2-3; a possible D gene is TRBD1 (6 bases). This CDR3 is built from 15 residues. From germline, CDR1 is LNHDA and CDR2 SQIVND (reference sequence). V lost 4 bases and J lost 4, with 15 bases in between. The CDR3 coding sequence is TGTGCCAGTAGTAAGGGGCAGGGGATAGCAGATACGCAGTATTTT. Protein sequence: CASSKGQGIADTQYF.

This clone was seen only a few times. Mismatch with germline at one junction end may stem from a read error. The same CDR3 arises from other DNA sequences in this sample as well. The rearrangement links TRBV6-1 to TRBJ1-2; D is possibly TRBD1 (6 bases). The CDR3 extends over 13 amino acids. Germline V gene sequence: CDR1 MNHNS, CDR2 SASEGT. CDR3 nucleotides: TGTGCCAGCAGTCAACAGGGAGACGGTGGCTACACCTTT. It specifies CASSQQGDGGYTF.